Listed below are T cell receptor beta chains from one sample, sequenced in a study of CD8+ T cells in alopecia areata. Using immunoSEQ multiplex PCR, the repertoire was profiled, and TCRdb retains in-frame clones only, with some absent. The sample shows almost 250,000 clones, about 68% of them seen only once. The sequencing here drew on CD4+ T cells sorted from blood, taken at week 0. These receptors were obtained from a human donor with alopecia areata. CDR3s leave out the opening cysteine and the closing phenylalanine or tryptophan. The order of the fields is CDR3 protein, CDR3 length, V gene, J gene.

cdr3_aa: ASSHIGGKQF
cdr3_length: 10
v_call: TRBV4-2
j_call: TRBJ2-1

cdr3_aa: ASSQGSTYEQY
cdr3_length: 11
v_call: TRBV5-1
j_call: TRBJ2-7

cdr3_aa: ASSGGGRSSQY
cdr3_length: 11
v_call: TRBV25-1
j_call: TRBJ2-3

cdr3_aa: AISESRGDPAF
cdr3_length: 11
v_call: TRBV10-3
j_call: TRBJ1-1

cdr3_aa: AWSDTNSPLH
cdr3_length: 10
v_call: TRBV30
j_call: TRBJ1-6

cdr3_aa: AWSTWEESKSKNIQY
cdr3_length: 15
v_call: TRBV30
j_call: TRBJ2-4

cdr3_aa: ASSPPGRVYGYT
cdr3_length: 12
v_call: TRBV9
j_call: TRBJ1-2

cdr3_aa: ASRVRDRENSPLH
cdr3_length: 13
v_call: TRBV2
j_call: TRBJ1-6

cdr3_aa: SARDSYEQY
cdr3_length: 9
v_call: TRBV20-1
j_call: TRBJ2-7

cdr3_aa: ASSLSEGDFTSTDTQY
cdr3_length: 16
v_call: TRBV4-1
j_call: TRBJ2-3

cdr3_aa: ASERDTGGYT
cdr3_length: 10
v_call: TRBV9
j_call: TRBJ1-2

cdr3_aa: SVRTGSQPQH
cdr3_length: 10
v_call: TRBV29-1
j_call: TRBJ1-5

cdr3_aa: ASRYSGDFQETQY
cdr3_length: 13
v_call: TRBV19
j_call: TRBJ2-5

cdr3_aa: AWSVHGGEYEQY
cdr3_length: 12
v_call: TRBV30
j_call: TRBJ2-7

cdr3_aa: SANREPNTEAF
cdr3_length: 11
v_call: TRBV29-1
j_call: TRBJ1-1

cdr3_aa: ASSRQVNTGELF
cdr3_length: 12
v_call: TRBV2
j_call: TRBJ2-2

cdr3_aa: ASSLRDTPYGGYT
cdr3_length: 13
v_call: TRBV27
j_call: TRBJ1-2

cdr3_aa: ASSQGQNSPLH
cdr3_length: 11
v_call: TRBV18
j_call: TRBJ1-6

cdr3_aa: SVVPDSTDTQY
cdr3_length: 11
v_call: TRBV29-1
j_call: TRBJ2-3

cdr3_aa: ASSFGRYQETQY
cdr3_length: 12
v_call: TRBV11-2
j_call: TRBJ2-5

cdr3_aa: SVVSLRRPYEQY
cdr3_length: 12
v_call: TRBV29-1
j_call: TRBJ2-7

cdr3_aa: ASSIGRGTGTNYGYT
cdr3_length: 15
v_call: TRBV5-4
j_call: TRBJ1-2

cdr3_aa: SVDSGIDTQY
cdr3_length: 10
v_call: TRBV29-1
j_call: TRBJ2-3

cdr3_aa: ASSYDGSHNSPLH
cdr3_length: 13
v_call: TRBV6-5
j_call: TRBJ1-6

cdr3_aa: ASSPRGVSYNEQF
cdr3_length: 13
v_call: TRBV4-1
j_call: TRBJ2-1

cdr3_aa: SVDALRDTDTEAF
cdr3_length: 13
v_call: TRBV29-1
j_call: TRBJ1-1

cdr3_aa: ASSSFVLAGNNEQF
cdr3_length: 14
v_call: TRBV5-6
j_call: TRBJ2-1

cdr3_aa: SVLVGGPDTQY
cdr3_length: 11
v_call: TRBV29-1
j_call: TRBJ2-3

cdr3_aa: ASSQERQGRKLF
cdr3_length: 12
v_call: TRBV4-3
j_call: TRBJ1-4

cdr3_aa: ASSQVTGITEAF
cdr3_length: 12
v_call: TRBV4-3
j_call: TRBJ1-1

cdr3_aa: AWGRNNSPLH
cdr3_length: 10
v_call: TRBV30
j_call: TRBJ1-6

cdr3_aa: ASSEFAQQF
cdr3_length: 9
v_call: TRBV25-1
j_call: TRBJ2-1

cdr3_aa: ASSLGVGATTEAF
cdr3_length: 13
v_call: TRBV5-1
j_call: TRBJ1-1

cdr3_aa: ASSEALHNEQF
cdr3_length: 11
v_call: TRBV7-2
j_call: TRBJ2-1

cdr3_aa: ASSYTRDRSSPLH
cdr3_length: 13
v_call: TRBV7-2
j_call: TRBJ1-6

cdr3_aa: ASSQARGLQNEKLF
cdr3_length: 14
v_call: TRBV14
j_call: TRBJ1-4

cdr3_aa: AWSSRWTGSQPQH
cdr3_length: 13
v_call: TRBV30
j_call: TRBJ1-5

cdr3_aa: ASSLVAGPRYEQY
cdr3_length: 13
v_call: TRBV5-1
j_call: TRBJ2-7

cdr3_aa: ASVGTGKETQY
cdr3_length: 11
v_call: TRBV5-1
j_call: TRBJ2-5

cdr3_aa: SVLAVQETQY
cdr3_length: 10
v_call: TRBV29-1
j_call: TRBJ2-5

cdr3_aa: ASSQFVGAFNEQF
cdr3_length: 13
v_call: TRBV14
j_call: TRBJ2-1